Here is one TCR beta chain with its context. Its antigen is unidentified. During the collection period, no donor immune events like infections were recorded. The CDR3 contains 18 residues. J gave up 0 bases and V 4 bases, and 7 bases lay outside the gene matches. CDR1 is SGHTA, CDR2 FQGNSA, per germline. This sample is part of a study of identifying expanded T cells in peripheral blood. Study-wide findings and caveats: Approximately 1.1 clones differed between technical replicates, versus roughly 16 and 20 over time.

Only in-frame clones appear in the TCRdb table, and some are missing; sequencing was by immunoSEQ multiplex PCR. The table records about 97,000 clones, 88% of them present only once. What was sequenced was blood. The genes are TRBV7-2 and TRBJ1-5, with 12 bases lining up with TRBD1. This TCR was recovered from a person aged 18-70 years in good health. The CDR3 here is CASSWGQGAPLSNQPQHF. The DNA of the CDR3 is TGTGCCAGCAGCTGGGGACAGGGGGCTCCCCTTAGCAATCAGCCCCAGCATTTT. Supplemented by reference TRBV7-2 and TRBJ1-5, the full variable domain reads GAGVSQSPSNKVTEKGKDVELRCDPISGHTALYWYRQSLGQGLEFLIYFQGNSAPDKSGLPSDRFSAERTGGSVSTLTIQRTQQEDSAVYLCASSWGQGAPLSNQPQHFGDGTRLSIL.